This T cell receptor beta chain appears in the sequencing data of a study of identical twins. Study outcomes and limitations: Fewer insertions marked abundant cord blood beta clonotypes; young adult naive trended weakly, memory not at all. Shared out-of-frame alpha sequences (those common to twins) showed excess low generation probability.

The CDR3 has 15 amino acids. V lost 4 bases to trimming and J lost 5 bases; unmatched junction nucleotides: 9. Germline V gene sequence: CDR1 SGHTA, CDR2 FQGNSA. A universal primer binding site was introduced by template switching. The final cDNA contained unique molecular identifiers. TCRdb reanalysed the 5' RACE reads using MiXCR and keeps one entry per CDR3 protein. The sample has a few hundred thousand distinct CDR3 sequences, 9.5% to 10% seen once. This clonotype was observed a few times. Its antigen is not known. Another study also made use of these data, one on yellow fever vaccine responses in identical twins. Turning to that study: Convergence reportedly seemed to mark part of the twins' vaccine T cell response, with personalization marking the rest.

Sequenced: PBMCs. This chain uses TRBV7-2 with TRBJ2-5; 8 bases fit TRBD2. The sequence was obtained from a woman between 18 and 29 years old in good health. This CDR3 is CASSSTSGSGETQYF. CDR3 nucleotides: TGTGCCAGCAGCTCCACTAGCGGCTCTGGGGAGACCCAGTACTTC.